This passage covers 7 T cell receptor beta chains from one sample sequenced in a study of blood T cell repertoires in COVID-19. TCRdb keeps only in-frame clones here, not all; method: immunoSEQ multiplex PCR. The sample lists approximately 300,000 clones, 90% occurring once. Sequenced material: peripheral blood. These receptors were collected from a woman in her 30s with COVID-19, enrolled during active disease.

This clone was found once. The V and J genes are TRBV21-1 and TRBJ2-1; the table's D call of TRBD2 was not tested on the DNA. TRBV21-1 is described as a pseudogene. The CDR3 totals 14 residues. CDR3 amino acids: CASTNRTSDNEQFF. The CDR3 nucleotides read TGTGCCAGCACCAATAGGACTAGTGACAATGAGCAGTTCTTC.

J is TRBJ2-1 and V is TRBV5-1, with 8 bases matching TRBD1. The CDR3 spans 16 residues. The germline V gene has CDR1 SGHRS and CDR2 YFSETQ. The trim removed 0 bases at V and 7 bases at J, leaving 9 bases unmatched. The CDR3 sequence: CASSLGAGGASNEQFF. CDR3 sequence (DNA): TGCGCCAGCAGCTTGGGCGCAGGGGGCGCCTCGAATGAGCAGTTCTTC.

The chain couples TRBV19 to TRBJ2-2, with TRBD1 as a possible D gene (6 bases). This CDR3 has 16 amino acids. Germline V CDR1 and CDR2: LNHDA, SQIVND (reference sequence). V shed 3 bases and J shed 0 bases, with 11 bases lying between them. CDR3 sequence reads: CASSILGAANTGELFF. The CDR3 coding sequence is TGTGCCAGTAGTATCTTGGGGGCAGCGAACACCGGGGAGCTGTTTTTT. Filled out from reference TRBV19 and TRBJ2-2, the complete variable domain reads DGGITQSPKYLFRKEGQNVTLSCEQNLNHDAMYWYRQDPGQGLRLIYYSQIVNDFQKGDIAEGYSVSREKKESFPLTVTSAQKNPTAFYLCASSILGAANTGELFFGEGSRLTVL.

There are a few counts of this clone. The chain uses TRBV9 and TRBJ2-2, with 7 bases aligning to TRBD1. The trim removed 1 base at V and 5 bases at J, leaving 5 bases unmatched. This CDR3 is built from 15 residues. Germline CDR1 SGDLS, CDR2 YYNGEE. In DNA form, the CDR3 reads TGTGCCAGCAGCGTAACAGGGGCGGCGACCGGGGAGCTGTTTTTT. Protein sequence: CASSVTGAATGELFF.

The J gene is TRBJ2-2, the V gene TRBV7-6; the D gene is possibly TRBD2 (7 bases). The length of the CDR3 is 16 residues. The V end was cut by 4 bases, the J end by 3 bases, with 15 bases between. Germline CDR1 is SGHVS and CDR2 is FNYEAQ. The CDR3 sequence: CASSSGGRVHTGELFF. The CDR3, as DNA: TGTGCCAGCAGCTCGGGGGGCAGGGTCCACACCGGGGAGCTGTTTTTT. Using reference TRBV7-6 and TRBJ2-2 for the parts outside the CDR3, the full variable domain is GAGVSQSPRYKVTKRGQDVALRCDPISGHVSLYWYRQALGQGPEFLTYFNYEAQQDKSGLPNDRFSAERPEGSISTLTIQRTEQRDSAMYRCASSSGGRVHTGELFFGEGSRLTVL.

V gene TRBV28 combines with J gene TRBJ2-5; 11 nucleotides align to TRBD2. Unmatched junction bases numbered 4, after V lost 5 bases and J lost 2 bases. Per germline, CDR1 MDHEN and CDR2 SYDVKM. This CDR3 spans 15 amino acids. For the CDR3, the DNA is TGTGCCAGCAGTATCCGGACTAGCGGGCAAGAGACCCAGTACTTC. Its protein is CASSIRTSGQETQYF.

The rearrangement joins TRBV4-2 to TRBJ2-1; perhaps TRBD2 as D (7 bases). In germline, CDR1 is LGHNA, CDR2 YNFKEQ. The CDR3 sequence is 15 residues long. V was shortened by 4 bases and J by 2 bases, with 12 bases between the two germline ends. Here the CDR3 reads CASSPQGGTYNEQFF. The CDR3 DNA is TGTGCCAGCAGCCCACAGGGAGGGACCTACAATGAGCAGTTCTTC.